This T cell receptor (beta chain) is drawn from a study of T-cell reconstitution after alpha-beta-depleted transplantation in children (dated by TCRdb to 2015 to 2016). A note on the overall study: Using TCR repertoire profiling, the study quantitatively followed how T-cell immune reconstitution unfolded in children after TCRalphabeta/CD19-depleted allogeneic hematopoietic cell transplantation.

This clonotype was seen repeatedly, ten times or more. This clone's antigen is unknown. Base qualities were left out, and no much larger clone turns up one base away. Results the study describes overall, beyond this receptor: The frequencies of hyperexpanded clones fell over the following months, and after one year, T-cell counts and TCRbeta diversity were mostly attributed to newly produced T cells. About two months after transplant, the apparently early recovery of alphabetaT-cell counts reportedly depended on just several hundred clones that had expanded rapidly and came from non-depleted graft cells. In some patients, the high TCRbeta diversity seen at day 60 was put down to recipient T cells and intrathymic progenitors that had survived conditioning.

Library preparation was by PCR. Sequencing took place on an Illumina HiSeq 2500. TCR library preparation used molecular barcoding, with unique molecular identifiers applied to normalize quantification of the TCRbeta repertoire. The public reads were reprocessed in TCRdb via fastp at Q25 and MiXCR, keeping in-frame beta chains. Identical CDR3 proteins give one entry, which carries the most common genes and DNA. In all, the sample holds about 300,000 distinct CDR3 sequences, and over 9.5% of those were seen once. Less than 8% of the sample lies in the top ten. From the germline V gene, CDR1 is LGHNA and CDR2 is YSLEER. Here V drops 2 bases and J drops 0 bases, and the junction holds 0 bases not matched to any gene. The CDR3 runs 16 amino acids, cysteine and phenylalanine included. The only DNA kept is the CDR3, 48 bases in frame from the first base. Interpreted using the paper, the treatment or condition label stands for: allogeneic hematopoietic cell transplantation with graft depleted of TCRalphabeta T cells and CD19 B cells. The transplant recipients were children given TCRalphabeta/CD19-depleted allogeneic hematopoietic cell grafts.

This chain is built from TRBV4-3 and TRBJ2-6; 8 middle bases align to TRBD2. The sequence derives from a boy under two years old with acute myeloid leukemia, due to receive a stem cell transplant. This specimen was PBMCs, taken before TCRalphabeta/CD19-depleted stem cell transplant. The nucleotide sequence is TGCGCCAGCAGCCAACTAGCGGGCTCTGGGGCCAACGTCCTGACTTTC. Its protein product is CASSQLAGSGANVLTF.